The entry below gives a single T cell receptor (beta chain) sequence along with its context. Its antigen is as yet unknown. Data came from immunoSEQ multiplex PCR; TCRdb stores just in-frame clones and leaves some out. The top ten clones hold roughly 11% of a sample with approximately 240,000 clones, approximately 65% of them seen once. This entry is derived from a study of shared clonotypes between healthy human individuals. Overall study findings and caveats: Deeper or shallower sequencing was expected to change how clonotypes are shared among donors.

With 0 bases removed from V and 0 bases from J, the gap between germline ends came to 9 bases. CDR1 SGHRS and CDR2 YFSETQ come from the germline V gene. This CDR3 is 16 amino acids long. This clonotype was sampled from a man between 25 and 39 years old in good health. The sample taken for sequencing was memory CD4+ T cells sorted from blood. Subset described: CD45RA-negative fraction. This chain links TRBV5-1 with TRBJ2-2; D remains unclear. CDR3 amino acids: CASSLAPQANTGELFF. The CDR3 DNA is TGCGCCAGCAGCTTGGCACCGCAGGCGAACACCGGGGAGCTGTTTTTT.